One and the same sample provided the 20 T cell receptor beta chains below, sequenced in a study of cytomegalovirus exposure and HLA in healthy donors. It was with 60 Vbeta and 13 Jbeta primers that the PCR ran. This table comes from immunoSEQ multiplex PCR, and its TCRdb copy is limited to in-frame clones, with some not included. The repertoire consists of about 87,000 clones, with 6.5% to 8% occurring once and the leading ten covering 2.3%. Sequencing input: PBMCs. The source is a man between 50 and 59 years old in good health and CMV-seronegative.

The chain is built from TRBV5-1 and TRBJ2-5; 13 bases match TRBD2. Germline V gene sequence: CDR1 SGHRS, CDR2 YFSETQ. Germline trimming cut 3 bases from V and 5 bases from J; bases unmatched to any gene: 7. This CDR3 spans 16 amino acids. The CDR3 nucleotides are TGCGCCAGCAGCTATGGACTAGCGGGAGTTGGGGAGACCCAGTACTTC. Translation: CASSYGLAGVGETQYF.

This clone has more than one count but fewer than ten. The chain is built from TRBV6-4 and TRBJ2-2; tentatively, D is TRBD2 (5 bases). The CDR3 runs to 14 residues. Trimming removed 5 bases from V and 5 bases from J, with 12 bases in between. The V gene's germline CDR1 is MRHNA and CDR2 SNTAGT. CDR3 bases: TGTGCCAGCAGTCTTGGAGGATCTACCGGGGAGCTGTTTTTT. It encodes CASSLGGSTGELFF.

This clone was counted a few times. This chain links TRBV19 with TRBJ1-4; 7 bases agree with TRBD1. Germline V gene sequence: CDR1 LNHDA, CDR2 SQIVND (reference sequence). CDR3 size: 17 residues. V was clipped by 0 bases and J by 7 bases; unmatched bases: 11. In DNA, the CDR3 is TGTGCCAGTAGTATAGACCTTGGCGACAGGGACGGTGAAAAACTGTTTTTT. Translated, it gives CASSIDLGDRDGEKLFF. Full variable domain (outside the CDR3, taken from reference TRBV19 and TRBJ1-4): DGGITQSPKYLFRKEGQNVTLSCEQNLNHDAMYWYRQDPGQGLRLIYYSQIVNDFQKGDIAEGYSVSREKKESFPLTVTSAQKNPTAFYLCASSIDLGDRDGEKLFFGSGTQLSVL.

The V and J genes are TRBV5-1 and TRBJ2-7, with 7 bases lining up with TRBD2. Germline CDR1 is SGHRS and CDR2 is YFSETQ. J gave up 2 bases and V 1 base, and 6 bases lay outside the gene matches. The CDR3 sequence is 15 residues long. The CDR3 bases are TGCGCCAGCAGCTTGATGCCTAGCGGACCCTACGAGCAGTACTTC. This gives the protein CASSLMPSGPYEQYF.

The sample holds a few counts of this clone. The chain carries TRBV15 and TRBJ1-3; possibly TRBD1 for D (5 bases). CDR1 and CDR2 (germline): LNHNV, YYDKDF (reference sequence). V lost 5 bases, J lost 6 bases, and 17 bases lay in between. CDR3 length: 15 residues. The CDR3 DNA is TGTGCCACCAGCGCCACGGGGGGACTCGTAAACACCATATATTTT. It translates to CATSATGGLVNTIYF.

V and J are TRBV7-2 and TRBJ2-7, with 8 bases aligning to TRBD1. The germline V gene encodes CDR1 SGHTA and CDR2 FQGNSA. The CDR3 has 21 amino acids. Trimming took 0 bases from V and 7 from J; bases not matched to a gene: 26. In nucleotides, the CDR3 is TGTGCCAGCAGCTTAGCAAGGTCTTGGACAGGGTTACGAGCGAGGTTCATTGAGCAGTACTTC. This sequence encodes CASSLARSWTGLRARFIEQYF.

This clone was seen at least ten times. This chain joins TRBV7-2 and TRBJ2-1; 8 nucleotides match TRBD2. CDR3 size: 16 residues. From germline, CDR1 is SGHTA and CDR2 FQGNSA. With V trimmed by 5 bases and J by 9 bases, 15 bases remained unmatched. CDR3 nucleotide sequence: TGTGCCAGCAGCCCAGCAGCGGGAGTGGATCCCCTTGAGCAGTTCTTC. The encoded protein is CASSPAAGVDPLEQFF.

This clone was recorded a few times. The gene calls are TRBV29-1 and TRBJ2-3; TRBD1 matches at 9 bases. Germline CDR1 is SQVTM and CDR2 is ANQGSEA. The CDR3 consists of 14 residues. Losses at the gene ends were 8 bases for V and 1 base for J; bases not matched to a gene: 7. As DNA, the CDR3 is TGCAGCTCCCGGGACAGGGCCGGCACAGATACGCAGTATTTT. Translating gives CSSRDRAGTDTQYF.

The chain joins TRBV4-3 to TRBJ2-3; TRBD2 aligns across 8 bases. Germline loops: CDR1 LGHNA, CDR2 YSLEER. The CDR3 runs to 15 residues. Trimming cost V 8 bases and J 3 bases; bases outside gene matches: 10. CDR3 sequence: CASRAGGSGTDTQYF. The CDR3 DNA sequence: TGCGCCAGCCGTGCGGGGGGTAGTGGAACAGATACGCAGTATTTT.

This clone was observed a few times. In nucleotides, the CDR3 is TGTGCCTGGAGTGTTCTAGAGGCTGGGGCCAACGTCCTGACTTTC. It encodes CAWSVLEAGANVLTF. The chain recombines TRBV30 with TRBJ2-6; D gene unclear. The germline gives CDR1 GTSNPN, CDR2 SVGIG (reference sequence). V was clipped by 0 bases and J by 2 bases, with 8 bases between them. CDR3 size: 15 residues.

In this sample, this clone turned up a few times. V is TRBV28 and J is TRBJ1-2; a weak D match, TRBD1 (6 bases). V gave up 11 bases and J gave up 7 bases, with 23 bases separating them. This CDR3 region has 14 residues. Germline CDR1 is MDHEN and CDR2 is SYDVKM. CDR3 sequence (DNA): TGTGCCTCCCATCTTGGGATGGGGGCAAGTGGCTACACCTTC. Translation: CASHLGMGASGYTF.

The chain has TRBV4-1 and TRBJ1-2; unclear D gene. The CDR3 consists of 13 residues. With 1 base removed from V and 2 bases from J, the gap between germline ends came to 5 bases. CDR1 MGHRA and CDR2 YSYEKL come from the germline V gene. CDR3 bases: TGCGCCAGCAGCCAAGGGGAGAACTATGGCTACACCTTC. It is translated as CASSQGENYGYTF.

The chain has TRBV7-2 and TRBJ2-3; possible D gene TRBD2, 6 bases. Germline lookup yields CDR1 SGHTA and CDR2 FQGNSA. V was pared by 0 bases and J by 1 base, with 8 bases between. CDR3 length: 15 amino acids. The CDR3 DNA sequence: TGTGCCAGCAGCTTAGCTTCTAGCGGCACAGATACGCAGTATTTT. It yields the protein CASSLASSGTDTQYF.

This clone was found a few times. V usage is TRBV19 and J usage is TRBJ1-2; weak D call: TRBD1 (5 bases). The V gene's germline CDR1 is LNHDA and CDR2 SQIVND (reference sequence). This CDR3 comprises 15 residues. Trimming took off 6 bases at V and 2 bases at J, with 16 bases between the two ends. The CDR3 loop reads CASSLLDRRNYGYTF. CDR3 nucleotides: TGTGCCAGTAGCCTTCTCGACAGACGAAACTATGGCTACACCTTC.

This clone has only a few counts. This chain joins TRBV4-2 and TRBJ2-1, with TRBD2 identical over 9 bases. The CDR3 spans 19 residues. In germline, CDR1 is LGHNA, CDR2 YNFKEQ. V lost 1 base and J lost 5; bases outside the gene matches: 15. CDR3 sequence: CASSQAIDKSGRPNNEQFF. The CDR3 bases are TGTGCCAGCAGCCAAGCCATAGATAAGAGCGGGAGGCCAAACAATGAGCAGTTCTTC.

The chain links TRBV2 to TRBJ2-7, with D possibly being TRBD1 (6 bases). V gave up 0 bases and J gave up 6 bases, with 9 bases separating them. This CDR3 has 13 amino acids. CDR1 and CDR2 from the germline V gene are SNHLY and FYNNEI. The DNA of the CDR3 is TGTGCCAGCAGTGAAGCTTACAGGGTCGAGCAGTACTTC. Translating it yields CASSEAYRVEQYF.

This clone was observed a handful of times. This chain connects TRBV18 to TRBJ2-7; 8 positions agree with TRBD2. Germline V gives CDR1 KGHSH, CDR2 LQKENI. The length of the CDR3 is 14 residues. Trimming cost V 3 bases and J 5 bases; bases outside gene matches: 6. The CDR3 sequence is CASSPGRAGDEQYF. As DNA, the CDR3 is TGTGCCAGCTCACCCGGGAGGGCCGGCGACGAGCAGTACTTC.

The rearrangement joins TRBV11-2 to TRBJ2-1; 8 bases line up with TRBD1. Germline V lookup: CDR1 SGHAT, CDR2 FQNNGV. The CDR3 loop spans 16 amino acids. V lost 1 base to trimming and J lost 7 bases; unmatched junction nucleotides: 9. The CDR3 DNA follows: TGTGCCAGCAGCTTAGGGACAGGGAGGAGGTTGAATGAGCAGTTCTTC. It codes for CASSLGTGRRLNEQFF.

The chain uses TRBV13 and TRBJ1-1; TRBD1 might be the D (5 bases). The CDR3 spans 14 residues. Germline V gene sequence: CDR1 PRHDT, CDR2 FYEKMQ (reference sequence). V was cut by 2 bases and J by 5 bases, with 12 bases left in between. Here the CDR3 DNA reads TGTGCCAGCAGCTTACCCCGGGGGGGGACTGAAGCTTTCTTT. Translating gives CASSLPRGGTEAFF. The whole variable domain, filled in from reference TRBV13 and TRBJ1-1, reads AAGVIQSPRHLIKEKRETATLKCYPIPRHDTVYWYQQGPGQDPQFLISFYEKMQSDKGSIPDRFSAQQFSDYHSELNMSSLELGDSALYFCASSLPRGGTEAFFGQGTRLTVV.

This clone was counted between two and nine times. CDR3 DNA: TGTGCCAGCAGCCTGACAGGGGGTTTTGAAAAACTGTTTTTT. Encoded protein: CASSLTGGFEKLFF. The chain recombines TRBV11-2 with TRBJ1-4; 9 bases fit TRBD1. V lost 5 bases, J lost 7 bases, and 5 bases stayed unmatched. The CDR3 extends over 14 amino acids. Germline V lookup: CDR1 SGHAT, CDR2 FQNNGV.